The source of this TCR beta chain is a study of blood T cells in healthy people across ages. Study-level findings and limits: Naive T cell percentage by flow cytometry tracked strongly with beta diversity.

The V and J ends lost 9 bases and 4 bases, in that order; junction bases with no gene match: 1. The CDR3 has 13 amino acids. Germline-derived CDR1 and CDR2 are SNHLY and FYNNEI. With a J-beta primer mix and a sample-barcoded 5' primer, a second PCR ran roughly 7 to 11 cycles. TCRdb re-called the 5' RACE reads with MiXCR, one entry per CDR3 protein. Of roughly 800,000 distinct CDR3 sequences detected, just under 25% appear once; the ten largest clones hold under 10%. On this clonotype itself: The target antigen is unknown.

The same sample was also used in a study of T cells of mothers and their children.

This clonotype originated in a boy aged 5 to 17 in good health. Material: blood. The V and J genes are TRBV2 and TRBJ2-3; 13 bases agree with TRBD2. The CDR3 coding sequence is TGTGCCAGGGGACTAGCGGGGCCAGATACGCAGTATTTT. Encoded protein: CARGLAGPDTQYF.